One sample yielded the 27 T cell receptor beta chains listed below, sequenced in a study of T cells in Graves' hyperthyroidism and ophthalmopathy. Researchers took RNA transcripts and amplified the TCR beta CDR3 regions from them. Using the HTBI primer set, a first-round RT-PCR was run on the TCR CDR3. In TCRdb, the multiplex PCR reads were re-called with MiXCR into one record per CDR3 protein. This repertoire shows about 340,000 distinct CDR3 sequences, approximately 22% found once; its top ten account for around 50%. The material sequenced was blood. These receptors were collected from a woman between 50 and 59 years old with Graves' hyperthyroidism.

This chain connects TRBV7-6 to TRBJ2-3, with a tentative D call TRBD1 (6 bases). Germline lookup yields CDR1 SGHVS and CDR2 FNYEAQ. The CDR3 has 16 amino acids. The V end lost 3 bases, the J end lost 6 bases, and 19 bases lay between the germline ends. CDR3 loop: CASSFRGRGLQDTQYF. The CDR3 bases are TGTGCCAGCAGCTTTAGGGGCAGGGGCCTCCAGGATACGCAGTATTTT.

CDR3 DNA: TGTGCCAGCAGCTTGTGGTTGAACACTGAAGCTTTCTTT. Amino acid sequence: CASSLWLNTEAFF. V gene TRBV5-5 combines with J gene TRBJ1-1; unclear D gene. The CDR3 contains 13 residues. The V and J ends lost 1 base and 0 bases respectively, with 4 bases between them. Per germline, CDR1 SGHKS and CDR2 YYEKEE (reference sequence).

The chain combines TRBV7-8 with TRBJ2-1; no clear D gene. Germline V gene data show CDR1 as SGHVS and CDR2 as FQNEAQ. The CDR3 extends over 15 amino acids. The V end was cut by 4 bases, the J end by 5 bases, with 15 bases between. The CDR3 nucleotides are TGTGCCAGCAGCTACCGGTGGGGTATGGACAATGAGCAGTTCTTC. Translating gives CASSYRWGMDNEQFF.

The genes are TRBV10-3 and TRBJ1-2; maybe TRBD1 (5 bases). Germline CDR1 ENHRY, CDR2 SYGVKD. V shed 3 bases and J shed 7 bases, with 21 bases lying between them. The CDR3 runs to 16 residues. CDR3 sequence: CAISEYSGTVKSGYTF. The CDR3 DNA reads TGTGCCATCAGTGAATACTCCGGGACGGTGAAGAGTGGCTACACCTTC.

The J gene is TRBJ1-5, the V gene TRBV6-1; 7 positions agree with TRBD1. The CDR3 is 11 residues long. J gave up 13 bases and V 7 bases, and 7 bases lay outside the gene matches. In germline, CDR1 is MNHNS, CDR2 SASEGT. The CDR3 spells CASTRDRAQHF. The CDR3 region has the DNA TGTGCCAGCACTCGGGACAGAGCTCAGCATTTT.

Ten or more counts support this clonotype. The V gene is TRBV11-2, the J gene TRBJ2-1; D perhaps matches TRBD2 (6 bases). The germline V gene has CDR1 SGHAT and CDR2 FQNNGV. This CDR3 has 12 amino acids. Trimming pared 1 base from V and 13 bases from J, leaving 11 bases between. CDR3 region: CASSLVGLPQFF. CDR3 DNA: TGTGCCAGCAGCTTAGTGGGACTCCCCCAGTTCTTC.

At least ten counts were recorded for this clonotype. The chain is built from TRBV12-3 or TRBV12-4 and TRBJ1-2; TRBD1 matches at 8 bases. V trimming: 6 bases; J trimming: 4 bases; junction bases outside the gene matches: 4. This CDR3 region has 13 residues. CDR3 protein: CASRYGTGYGYTF. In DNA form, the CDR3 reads TGTGCCAGCAGATACGGGACAGGCTATGGCTACACCTTC.

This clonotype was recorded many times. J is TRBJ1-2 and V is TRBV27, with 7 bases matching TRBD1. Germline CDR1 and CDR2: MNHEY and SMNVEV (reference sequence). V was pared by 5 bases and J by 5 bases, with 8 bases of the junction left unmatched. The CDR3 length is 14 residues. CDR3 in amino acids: CASSATWTGYGYTF. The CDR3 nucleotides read TGTGCCAGCAGTGCGACGTGGACAGGATATGGCTACACCTTC.

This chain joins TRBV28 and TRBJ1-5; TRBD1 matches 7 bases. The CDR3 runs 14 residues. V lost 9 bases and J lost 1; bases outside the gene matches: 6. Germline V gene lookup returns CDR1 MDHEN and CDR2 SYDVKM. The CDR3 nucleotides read TGTGCCAGTGGTTCGACAGGGAGCAATCAGCCCCAGCATTTT. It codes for CASGSTGSNQPQHF.

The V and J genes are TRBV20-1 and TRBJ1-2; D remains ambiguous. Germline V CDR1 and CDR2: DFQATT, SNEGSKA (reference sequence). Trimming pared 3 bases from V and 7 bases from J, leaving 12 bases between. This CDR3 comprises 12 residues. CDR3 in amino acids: CSARVREGGYTF. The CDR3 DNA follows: TGCAGTGCTAGGGTCCGGGAAGGTGGCTACACCTTC.

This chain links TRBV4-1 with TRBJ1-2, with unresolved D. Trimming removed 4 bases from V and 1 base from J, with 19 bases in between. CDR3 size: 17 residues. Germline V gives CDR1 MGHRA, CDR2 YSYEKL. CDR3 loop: CASSLPTREAGNYGYTF. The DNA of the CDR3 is TGCGCCAGCAGCCTTCCAACAAGGGAGGCCGGTAACTATGGCTACACCTTC.

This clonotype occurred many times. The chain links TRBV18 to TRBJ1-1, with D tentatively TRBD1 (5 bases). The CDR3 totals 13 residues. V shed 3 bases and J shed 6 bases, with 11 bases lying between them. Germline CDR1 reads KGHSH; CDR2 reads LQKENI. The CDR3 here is CASSPTVLSEAFF. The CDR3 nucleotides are TGTGCCAGCTCACCGACAGTACTTTCTGAAGCTTTCTTT.

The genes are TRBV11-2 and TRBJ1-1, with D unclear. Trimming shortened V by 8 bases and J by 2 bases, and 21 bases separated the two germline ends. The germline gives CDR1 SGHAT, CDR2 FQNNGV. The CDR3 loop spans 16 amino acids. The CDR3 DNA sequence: TGTGCCAGCGGCGAGGGAGGCAGAACCAGAAACACTGAAGCTTTCTTT. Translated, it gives CASGEGGRTRNTEAFF.

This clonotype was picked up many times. The CDR3 DNA reads as TGTGCCAGCAGTGATTGGACAGGGCCCCGCTACGAGCAGTACTTC. Protein sequence: CASSDWTGPRYEQYF. V usage is TRBV2 and J usage is TRBJ2-7, with 8 bases aligning to TRBD1. Germline CDR1 and CDR2: SNHLY and FYNNEI. V lost 3 bases to trimming and J lost 3 bases; unmatched junction nucleotides: 7. CDR3 length equals 15 residues.

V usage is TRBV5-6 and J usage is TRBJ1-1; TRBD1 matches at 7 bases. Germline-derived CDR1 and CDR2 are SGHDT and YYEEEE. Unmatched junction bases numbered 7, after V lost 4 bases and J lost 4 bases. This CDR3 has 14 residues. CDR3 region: CASSRQGQGTEAFF. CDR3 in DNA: TGTGCCAGCAGCCGACAGGGTCAAGGCACTGAAGCTTTCTTT.

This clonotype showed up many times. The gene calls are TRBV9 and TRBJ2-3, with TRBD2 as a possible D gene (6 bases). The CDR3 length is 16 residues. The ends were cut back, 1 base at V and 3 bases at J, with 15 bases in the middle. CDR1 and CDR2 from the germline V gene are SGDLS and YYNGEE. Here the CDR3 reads CASSVLAVPGTDTQYF. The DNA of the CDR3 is TGTGCCAGCAGCGTATTAGCGGTTCCCGGGACAGATACGCAGTATTTT.

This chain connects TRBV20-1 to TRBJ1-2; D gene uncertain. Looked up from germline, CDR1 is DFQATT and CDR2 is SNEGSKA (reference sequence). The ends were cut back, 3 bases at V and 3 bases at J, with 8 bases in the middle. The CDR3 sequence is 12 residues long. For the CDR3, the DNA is TGCAGTGCTAGCAGTCAGCACTATGGCTACACCTTC. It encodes CSASSQHYGYTF.

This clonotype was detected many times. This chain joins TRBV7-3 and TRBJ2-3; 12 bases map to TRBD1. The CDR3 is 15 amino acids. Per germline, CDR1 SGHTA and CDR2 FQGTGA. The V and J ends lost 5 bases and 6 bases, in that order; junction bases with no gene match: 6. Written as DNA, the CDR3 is TGTGCCAGCAGCCTGACGGGACAGGGGGCTGATACGCAGTATTTT. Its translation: CASSLTGQGADTQYF.

The CDR3 nucleotides are TGTGCCATCAGTGACAAAGCAACTAATGAAAAACTGTTTTTT. Its translation: CAISDKATNEKLFF. This sequence joins TRBV10-3 and TRBJ1-4; no definite D call. The germline CDR1 and CDR2 sequences are ENHRY and SYGVKD. Trimming pared 3 bases from V and 0 bases from J, leaving 5 bases between. This CDR3 contains 14 residues.

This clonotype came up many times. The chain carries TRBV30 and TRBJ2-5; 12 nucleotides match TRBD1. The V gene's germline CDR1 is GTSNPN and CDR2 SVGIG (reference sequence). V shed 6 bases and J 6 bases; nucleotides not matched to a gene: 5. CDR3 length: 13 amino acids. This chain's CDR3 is CACLGTGGKTQYF. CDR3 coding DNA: TGTGCCTGCCTCGGGACAGGGGGCAAGACCCAGTACTTC. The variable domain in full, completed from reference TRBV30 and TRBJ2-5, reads SQTIHQWPATLVQPVGSPLSLECTVEGTSNPNLYWYRQAAGRGLQLLFYSVGIGQISSEVPQNLSASRPQDRQFILSSKKLLLSDSGFYLCACLGTGGKTQYFGPGTRLLVL.

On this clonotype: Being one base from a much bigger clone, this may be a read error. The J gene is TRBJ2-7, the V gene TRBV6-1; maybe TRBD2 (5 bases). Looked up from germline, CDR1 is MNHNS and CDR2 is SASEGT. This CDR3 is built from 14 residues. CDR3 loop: CASSERGPTYGQYF. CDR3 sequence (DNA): TGTGCCAGCAGTGAGAGAGGGCCAACTTACGGGCAGTACTTC.

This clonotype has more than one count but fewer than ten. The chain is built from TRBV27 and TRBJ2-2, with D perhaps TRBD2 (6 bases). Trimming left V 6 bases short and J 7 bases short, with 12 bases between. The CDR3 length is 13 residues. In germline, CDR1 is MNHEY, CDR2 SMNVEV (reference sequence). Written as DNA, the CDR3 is TGTGCCAGCAGCGCTAGCGTAGGCGGGGAGCTGTTTTTT. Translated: CASSASVGGELFF.

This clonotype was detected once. The CDR3 spells CASSRPPLAGGRTGELFF. The CDR3 region has the DNA TGTGCCAGCAGCCGCCCCCCCCTAGCGGGAGGACGAACCGGGGAGCTGTTTTTT. The rearrangement links TRBV2 to TRBJ2-2, with TRBD2 matching 11 bases. This CDR3 has 18 amino acids. CDR1 and CDR2 from the germline V gene are SNHLY and FYNNEI. J gave up 5 bases and V 6 bases, and 14 bases lay outside the gene matches.

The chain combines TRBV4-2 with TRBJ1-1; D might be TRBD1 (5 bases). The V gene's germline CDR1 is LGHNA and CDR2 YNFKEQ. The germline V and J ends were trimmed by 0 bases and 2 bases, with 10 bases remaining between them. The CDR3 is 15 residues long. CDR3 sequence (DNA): TGTGCCAGCAGCCAAGAGGGTCAGGGAAACACTGAAGCTTTCTTT. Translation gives CASSQEGQGNTEAFF.

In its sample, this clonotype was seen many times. The CDR3 coding sequence is TGTGCCAGCAGCCGGTGGTTACCGGGACAGGGGGGAAGCACAGATACGCAGTATTTT. Amino acids: CASSRWLPGQGGSTDTQYF. The gene calls are TRBV3-1 and TRBJ2-3; 11 bases match TRBD1. J was trimmed by 0 bases and V by 4 bases; bases with no gene match: 12. The CDR3 is 19 amino acids. From germline, CDR1 is LGHDT and CDR2 YNNKEL (reference sequence).

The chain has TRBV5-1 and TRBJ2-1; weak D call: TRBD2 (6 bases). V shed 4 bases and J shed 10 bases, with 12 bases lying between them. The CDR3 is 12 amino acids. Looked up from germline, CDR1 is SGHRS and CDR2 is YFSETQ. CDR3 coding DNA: TGCGCCAGCAGCGTACTAGGAGGGGAGCAGTTCTTC. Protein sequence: CASSVLGGEQFF.

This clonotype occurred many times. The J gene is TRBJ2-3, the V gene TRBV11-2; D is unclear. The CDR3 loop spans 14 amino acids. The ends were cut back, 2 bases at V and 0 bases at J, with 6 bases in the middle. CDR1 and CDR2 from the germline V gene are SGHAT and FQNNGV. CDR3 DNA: TGTGCCAGCAGCTTAATCGGAAGCACAGATACGCAGTATTTT. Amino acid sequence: CASSLIGSTDTQYF.